The entry below describes one T cell receptor beta chain. Its antigen is unidentified. The sample has other DNA sequences that encode this CDR3 too. Only Caucasian adults living in Nashville, Tennessee made up the donor group. The study separated CD4+ cells into CD45RA+ naive and CD45RA-negative memory subsets. This CDR3 is 15 amino acids long. V was trimmed by 0 bases and J by 5 bases, leaving 13 bases between them. CDR1 is SGDLS and CDR2 is YYNGEE in the germline V gene. Assay execution took place at the deep level. Clones were read by immunoSEQ multiplex PCR, and TCRdb kept only the in-frame ones, dropping some. The table has fewer than 1.4 million clones, more than 75% seen once; the top ten hold 0.6% to 0.75%. This entry comes from a study of shared clonotypes between healthy human individuals. General study findings and limits: Naive CD4 clonotypes were shared across a handful of donors at roughly 5.5%.

The sequencing sample was made of memory CD4+ T cells from PBMCs. Subset described: CD45RA-negative fraction. V is TRBV9 and J is TRBJ2-3; the D gene is possibly TRBD1 (5 bases). The clonotype was recovered from a man aged 18 to 29 in good health. Some clones in this sample may be carry-over from other donors' samples. CDR3 nucleotide sequence: TGTGCCAGCAGCGTAGGTAGCCAGGGAAGAGATACGCAGTATTTT. Its protein is CASSVGSQGRDTQYF.